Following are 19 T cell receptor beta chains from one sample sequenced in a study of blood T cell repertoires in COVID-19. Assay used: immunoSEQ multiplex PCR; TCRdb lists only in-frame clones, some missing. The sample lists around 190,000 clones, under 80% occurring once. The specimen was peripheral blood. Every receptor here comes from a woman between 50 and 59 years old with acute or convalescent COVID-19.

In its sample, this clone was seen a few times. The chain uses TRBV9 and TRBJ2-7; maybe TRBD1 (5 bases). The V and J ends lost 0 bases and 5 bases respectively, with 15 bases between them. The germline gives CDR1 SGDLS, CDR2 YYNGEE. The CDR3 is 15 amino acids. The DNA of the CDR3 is TGTGCCAGCAGCGTAGAAGGCGTGGGGCTGGACGAGCAGTACTTC. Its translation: CASSVEGVGLDEQYF.

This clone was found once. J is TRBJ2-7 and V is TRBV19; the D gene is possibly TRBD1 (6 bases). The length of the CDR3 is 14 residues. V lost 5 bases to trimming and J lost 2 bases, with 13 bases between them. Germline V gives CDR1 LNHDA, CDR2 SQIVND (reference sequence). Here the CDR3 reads CASSFSGGAYEQYF. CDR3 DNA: TGTGCCAGTAGTTTCAGTGGGGGCGCCTACGAGCAGTACTTC.

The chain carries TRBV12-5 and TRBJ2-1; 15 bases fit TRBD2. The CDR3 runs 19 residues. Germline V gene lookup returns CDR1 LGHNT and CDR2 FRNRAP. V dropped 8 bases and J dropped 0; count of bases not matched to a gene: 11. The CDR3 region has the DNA TGTGCTAGTTGCCTACGGACTAGCGGGGGGGGGAGCTCCTACAATGAGCAGTTCTTC. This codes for CASCLRTSGGGSSYNEQFF.

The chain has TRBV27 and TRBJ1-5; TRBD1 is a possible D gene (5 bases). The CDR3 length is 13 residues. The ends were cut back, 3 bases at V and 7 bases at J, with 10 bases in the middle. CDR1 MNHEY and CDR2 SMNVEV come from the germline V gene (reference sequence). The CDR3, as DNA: TGTGCCAGCAGTTTCAGGGAAGGCCAGCCCCAGCATTTT. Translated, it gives CASSFREGQPQHF.

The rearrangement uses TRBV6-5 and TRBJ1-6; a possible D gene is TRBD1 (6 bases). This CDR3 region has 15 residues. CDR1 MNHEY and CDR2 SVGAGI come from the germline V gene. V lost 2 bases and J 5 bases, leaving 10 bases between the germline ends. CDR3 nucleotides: TGTGCCAGCAGTTACCAGGGGTTGGATAATTCACCCCTCCACTTT. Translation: CASSYQGLDNSPLHF.

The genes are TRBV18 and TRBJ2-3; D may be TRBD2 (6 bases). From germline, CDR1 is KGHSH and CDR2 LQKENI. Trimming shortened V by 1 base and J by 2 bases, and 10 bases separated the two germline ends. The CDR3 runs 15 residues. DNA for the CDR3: TGTGCCAGCTCACCACTGGGAGGCCTCACAGATACGCAGTATTTT. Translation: CASSPLGGLTDTQYF. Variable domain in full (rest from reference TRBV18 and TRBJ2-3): NAGVMQNPRHLVRRRGQEARLRCSPMKGHSHVYWYRQLPEEGLKFMVYLQKENIIDESGMPKERFSAEFPKEGPSILRIQQVVRGDSAAYFCASSPLGGLTDTQYFGPGTRLTVL.

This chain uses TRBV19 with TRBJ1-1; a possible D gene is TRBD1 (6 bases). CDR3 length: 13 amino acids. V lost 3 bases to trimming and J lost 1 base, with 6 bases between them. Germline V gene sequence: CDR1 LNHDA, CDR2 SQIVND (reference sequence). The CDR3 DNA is TGTGCCAGTAGTATGGACAGGAACACTGAAGCTTTCTTT. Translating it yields CASSMDRNTEAFF.

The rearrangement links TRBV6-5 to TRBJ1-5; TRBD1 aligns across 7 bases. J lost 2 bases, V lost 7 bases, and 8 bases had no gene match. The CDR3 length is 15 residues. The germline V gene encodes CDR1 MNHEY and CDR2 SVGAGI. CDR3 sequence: CASTPTGKGNQPQHF. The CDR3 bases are TGTGCCAGCACCCCGACAGGGAAGGGCAATCAGCCCCAGCATTTT.

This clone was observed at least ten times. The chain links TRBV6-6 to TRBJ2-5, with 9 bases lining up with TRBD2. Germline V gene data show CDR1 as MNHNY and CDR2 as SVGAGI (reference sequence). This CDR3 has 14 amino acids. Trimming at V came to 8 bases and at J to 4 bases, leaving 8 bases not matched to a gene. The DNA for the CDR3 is TGTGCCAGCGGGCGAGCGGGAGGTCGAGAGACCCAGTACTTC. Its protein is CASGRAGGRETQYF.

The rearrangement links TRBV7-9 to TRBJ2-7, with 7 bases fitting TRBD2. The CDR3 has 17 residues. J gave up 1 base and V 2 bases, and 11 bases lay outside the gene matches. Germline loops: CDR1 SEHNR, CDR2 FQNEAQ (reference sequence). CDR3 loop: CASSLRSLRRESYEQYF. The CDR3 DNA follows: TGTGCCAGCAGCTTAAGGTCCCTGCGGCGGGAGTCCTACGAGCAGTACTTC.

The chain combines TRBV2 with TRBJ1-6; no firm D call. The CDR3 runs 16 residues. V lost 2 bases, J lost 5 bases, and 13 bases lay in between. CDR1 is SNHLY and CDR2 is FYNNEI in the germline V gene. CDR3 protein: CASSERSARNNSPLHF. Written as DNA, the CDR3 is TGTGCCAGCAGTGAACGGTCGGCCAGGAATAATTCACCCCTCCACTTT.

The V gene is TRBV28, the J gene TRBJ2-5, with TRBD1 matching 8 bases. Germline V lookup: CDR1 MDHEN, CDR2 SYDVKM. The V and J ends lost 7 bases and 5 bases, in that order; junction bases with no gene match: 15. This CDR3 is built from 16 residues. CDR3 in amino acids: CASTSSGPGGDETQYF. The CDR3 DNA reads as TGTGCCAGCACCTCATCGGGGCCAGGGGGCGACGAGACCCAGTACTTC.

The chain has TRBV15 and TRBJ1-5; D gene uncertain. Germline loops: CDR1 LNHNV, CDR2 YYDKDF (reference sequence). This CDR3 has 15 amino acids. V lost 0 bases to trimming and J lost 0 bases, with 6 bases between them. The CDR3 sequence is CATSRDRDSNQPQHF. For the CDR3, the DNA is TGTGCCACCAGCAGAGATCGGGATAGCAATCAGCCCCAGCATTTT.

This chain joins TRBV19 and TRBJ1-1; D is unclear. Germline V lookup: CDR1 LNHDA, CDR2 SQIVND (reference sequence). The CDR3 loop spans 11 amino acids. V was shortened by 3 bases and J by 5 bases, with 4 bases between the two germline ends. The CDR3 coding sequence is TGTGCCAGTAGTATCCCTACTGAAGCTTTCTTT. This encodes CASSIPTEAFF.

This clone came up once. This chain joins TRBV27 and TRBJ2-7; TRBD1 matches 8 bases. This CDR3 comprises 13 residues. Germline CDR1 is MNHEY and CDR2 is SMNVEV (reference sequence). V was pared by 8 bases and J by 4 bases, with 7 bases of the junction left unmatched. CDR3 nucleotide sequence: TGTGCCAGCCGACCGACAGGGGCTTACGAGCAGTACTTC. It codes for CASRPTGAYEQYF.

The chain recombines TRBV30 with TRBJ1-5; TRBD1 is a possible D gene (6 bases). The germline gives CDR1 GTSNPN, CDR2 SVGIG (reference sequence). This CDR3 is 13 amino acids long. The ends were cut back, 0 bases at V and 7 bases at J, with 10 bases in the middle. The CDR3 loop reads CAWSVQGKQPQHF. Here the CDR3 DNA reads TGTGCCTGGAGTGTACAGGGAAAACAGCCCCAGCATTTT.

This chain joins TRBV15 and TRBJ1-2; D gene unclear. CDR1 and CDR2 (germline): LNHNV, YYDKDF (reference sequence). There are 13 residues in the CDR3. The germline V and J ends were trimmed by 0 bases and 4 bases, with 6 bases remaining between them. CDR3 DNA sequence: TGTGCCACCAGCAGAGATCAATCCTATGGCTACACCTTC. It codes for CATSRDQSYGYTF.

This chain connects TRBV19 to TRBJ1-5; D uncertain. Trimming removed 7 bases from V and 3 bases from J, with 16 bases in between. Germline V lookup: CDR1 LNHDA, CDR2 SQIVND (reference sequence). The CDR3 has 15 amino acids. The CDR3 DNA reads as TGTGCCAGTACTCAGGACGGAGGAGACAATCAGCCCCAGCATTTT. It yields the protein CASTQDGGDNQPQHF.

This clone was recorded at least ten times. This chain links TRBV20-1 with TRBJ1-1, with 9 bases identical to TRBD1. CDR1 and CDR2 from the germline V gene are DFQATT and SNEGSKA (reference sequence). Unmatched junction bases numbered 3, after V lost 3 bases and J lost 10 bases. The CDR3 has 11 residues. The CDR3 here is CSASGQGRAFF. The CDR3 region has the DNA TGCAGTGCTAGCGGACAGGGGAGAGCTTTCTTT.